These T cell receptor beta chains were read from a single sample in a study of response to subunit inactivated influenza vaccine. TCRdb reprocessed the RT-PCR reads via MiXCR and lists one record per CDR3 protein. The sample shows more than 550,000 distinct CDR3 sequences, 11% of them seen only once. These records were also assigned to another study, of T cells expressing NK-cell markers.

The source was PBMCs from blood, collected on the day of vaccination. The receptors were gathered from a middle-aged man who received an inactivated influenza vaccine. Each CDR3 is given with its conserved first and last residue. D genes are given only for firm matches. Expanded clones get a size class; other rows say once, few or many, or leave the size out.

CDR3	DNA	length	size	D	J	V
CASSLADLSPETQYF	TGTGCCAGCAGCTTAGCTGACTTGAGTCCAGAGACCCAGTACTTC	15	few	.	TRBJ2-5	TRBV7-2
CASSLFAQGLTNYGYTF	TGTGCCAGCAGTTTATTCGCCCAGGGACTGACTAACTATGGCTACACCTTC	17	.	.	TRBJ1-2	TRBV27
CASSRTGRNQPQHF	TGTGCCAGCAGCCGAACTGGGAGGAATCAGCCCCAGCATTTT	14	.	.	TRBJ1-5	TRBV7-2
CASSLLSDEQFF	TGTGCCAGCAGTCTCCTCAGCGATGAGCAGTTCTTC	12	.	.	TRBJ2-1	TRBV12-3/TRBV12-4
CASSLWRAPYNEQFF	TGTGCCAGCAGCTTGTGGCGGGCCCCGTACAATGAGCAGTTCTTC	15	many	.	TRBJ2-1	TRBV5-6
CASSSLAGGRQETQYF	TGTGCCAGCAGCTCCCTAGCGGGGGGCAGACAAGAGACCCAGTACTTC	16	.	TRBD2	TRBJ2-5	TRBV7-2
CSARDRFSAGQTYEQYF	TGCAGTGCTAGAGATCGGTTCTCGGCAGGTCAAACCTACGAGCAGTACTTC	17	few	.	TRBJ2-7	TRBV20-1
CSVPGLGGYEQYF	TGCAGCGTCCCAGGGTTAGGTGGCTACGAGCAGTACTTC	13	few	.	TRBJ2-7	TRBV29-1
CASGDGYVNTEAFF	TGCGCCAGCGGGGACGGCTATGTGAACACTGAAGCTTTCTTT	14	many	.	TRBJ1-1	TRBV5-1
CATSEGRLRSYNEQFF	TGTGCCACCAGTGAAGGCAGACTCCGCTCCTACAATGAGCAGTTCTTC	16	few	.	TRBJ2-1	TRBV24-1
CATGTGGNTIYF	TGTGCCACGGGGACTGGTGGAAACACCATATATTTT	12	many	.	TRBJ1-3	TRBV10-3
CASSLLAGVYEQYF	TGTGCCAGCAGCTTACTAGCGGGGGTTTACGAGCAGTACTTC	14	many	TRBD2	TRBJ2-7	TRBV7-2
CSHTDDSFYNEQFF	TGCAGCCACACAGACGACAGTTTCTACAATGAGCAGTTCTTC	14	.	.	TRBJ2-1	TRBV29-1
CASSLLNSAGTDTQYF	TGTGCCAGCAGTTTATTAAATTCTGCGGGCACAGATACGCAGTATTTT	16	few	.	TRBJ2-3	TRBV27
CASRAPGGFSGANVLTF	TGTGCCAGCAGGGCACCGGGGGGATTCTCTGGGGCCAACGTCCTGACTTTC	17	many	TRBD2	TRBJ2-6	TRBV12-3/TRBV12-4
CASGRKRTGELFF	TGTGCCAGCGGACGCAAAAGGACCGGGGAGCTGTTTTTT	13	.	.	TRBJ2-2	TRBV2
CASSPGTGEFGEQFF	TGTGCCAGCAGTCCCGGGACAGGGGAGTTTGGTGAGCAGTTCTTC	15	few	TRBD1	TRBJ2-1	TRBV28
CAISGPVETYEQYF	TGTGCCATCAGTGGACCCGTGGAAACCTACGAGCAGTACTTC	14	few	.	TRBJ2-7	TRBV10-3
CASSPRGTNTGELFF	TGTGCCAGCAGCCCGCGGGGAACGAACACCGGGGAGCTGTTTTTT	15	few	.	TRBJ2-2	TRBV11-2
CASSWGNEQFF	TGTGCCAGCAGTTGGGGAAATGAGCAGTTCTTC	11	many	.	TRBJ2-1	TRBV28
CSATSGRALSNEQFF	TGCAGTGCTACTAGCGGGAGGGCCCTTTCCAATGAGCAGTTCTTC	15	few	TRBD2	TRBJ2-1	TRBV20-1
CASSQGPGQIYEQYF	TGTGCCAGCAGCCAGGGACCGGGACAGATTTACGAGCAGTACTTC	15	many	TRBD1	TRBJ2-7	TRBV3-1
CASSLVTGIGQYF	TGTGCCAGCAGCTTGGTGACAGGAATCGGGCAGTACTTC	13	.	.	TRBJ2-7	TRBV5-5
CASSPLGTGDQETQYF	TGTGCCAGCAGCCCACTTGGGACAGGGGACCAAGAGACCCAGTACTTC	16	few	TRBD1	TRBJ2-5	TRBV28
CASSTRDNAWYGYTF	TGTGCCAGTAGTACCCGGGACAATGCCTGGTATGGCTACACCTTC	15	.	.	TRBJ1-2	TRBV19
CASSRASKWPGELFF	TGTGCCAGCAGTCGAGCTAGCAAGTGGCCCGGGGAGCTGTTTTTT	15	.	.	TRBJ2-2	TRBV28
CASSWGPTGGRDEQFF	TGTGCCAGCAGCTGGGGTCCAACGGGAGGTAGGGATGAGCAGTTCTTC	16	.	TRBD2	TRBJ2-1	TRBV5-6
CASSEVGGAGELFF	TGCGCCAGCAGCGAAGTAGGGGGGGCCGGGGAGCTGTTTTTT	14	.	.	TRBJ2-2	TRBV10-1
CASSRTGLTYEQYF	TGTGCCAGCAGTCGGACAGGGCTTACCTACGAGCAGTACTTC	14	many	TRBD1	TRBJ2-7	TRBV6-1
CASSFTAAETQYF	TGTGCCAGCAGTTTCACTGCAGCAGAGACCCAGTACTTC	13	many	.	TRBJ2-5	TRBV12-3/TRBV12-4
CASSPRLAGVFQETQYF	TGTGCCAGCAGTCCCCGTCTAGCGGGGGTTTTCCAAGAGACCCAGTACTTC	17	few	TRBD2	TRBJ2-5	TRBV2
CASTGENRGEQYF	TGTGCCAGCACAGGGGAAAACCGAGGGGAGCAGTACTTC	13	few	.	TRBJ2-7	TRBV12-3/TRBV12-4
CASSATYNEQFF	TGTGCCAGCAGCGCTACCTACAATGAGCAGTTCTTC	12	.	.	TRBJ2-1	TRBV11-2